This TCR beta chain was identified during a study of shared clonotypes between healthy human individuals. Investigators spread the genomic DNA of each subset evenly over several immunoSEQ plates. Here immunoSEQ multiplex PCR was the method, and the copy in TCRdb shows in-frame clones only, minus some. The sample lists about 1 million clones, roughly 80% occurring once. Turning to this clone: The antigen is unknown. It is likely a read error: a sequence one base away is far more abundant. This CDR3 is also generated by other DNA sequences in the sample.

Study findings and constraints: A reduction in generation probabilities was seen for non-shared clonotypes relative to those shared by all four donors.

This CDR3 region has 14 residues. The germline V gene encodes CDR1 SGHTA and CDR2 FQGTGA. The receptor was isolated from a man between 18 and 29 years old in good health. The rearrangement joins TRBV7-3 to TRBJ2-7; D uncertain. Source material: memory CD4+ T cells sorted from blood. The subset was: CD45RA-negative fraction. The chain's CDR3 is CASSSLTGPYEQYF. CDR3 coding DNA: TGTGCCAGTAGCTCGTTGACTGGGCCCTACGAGCAGTACTTC.